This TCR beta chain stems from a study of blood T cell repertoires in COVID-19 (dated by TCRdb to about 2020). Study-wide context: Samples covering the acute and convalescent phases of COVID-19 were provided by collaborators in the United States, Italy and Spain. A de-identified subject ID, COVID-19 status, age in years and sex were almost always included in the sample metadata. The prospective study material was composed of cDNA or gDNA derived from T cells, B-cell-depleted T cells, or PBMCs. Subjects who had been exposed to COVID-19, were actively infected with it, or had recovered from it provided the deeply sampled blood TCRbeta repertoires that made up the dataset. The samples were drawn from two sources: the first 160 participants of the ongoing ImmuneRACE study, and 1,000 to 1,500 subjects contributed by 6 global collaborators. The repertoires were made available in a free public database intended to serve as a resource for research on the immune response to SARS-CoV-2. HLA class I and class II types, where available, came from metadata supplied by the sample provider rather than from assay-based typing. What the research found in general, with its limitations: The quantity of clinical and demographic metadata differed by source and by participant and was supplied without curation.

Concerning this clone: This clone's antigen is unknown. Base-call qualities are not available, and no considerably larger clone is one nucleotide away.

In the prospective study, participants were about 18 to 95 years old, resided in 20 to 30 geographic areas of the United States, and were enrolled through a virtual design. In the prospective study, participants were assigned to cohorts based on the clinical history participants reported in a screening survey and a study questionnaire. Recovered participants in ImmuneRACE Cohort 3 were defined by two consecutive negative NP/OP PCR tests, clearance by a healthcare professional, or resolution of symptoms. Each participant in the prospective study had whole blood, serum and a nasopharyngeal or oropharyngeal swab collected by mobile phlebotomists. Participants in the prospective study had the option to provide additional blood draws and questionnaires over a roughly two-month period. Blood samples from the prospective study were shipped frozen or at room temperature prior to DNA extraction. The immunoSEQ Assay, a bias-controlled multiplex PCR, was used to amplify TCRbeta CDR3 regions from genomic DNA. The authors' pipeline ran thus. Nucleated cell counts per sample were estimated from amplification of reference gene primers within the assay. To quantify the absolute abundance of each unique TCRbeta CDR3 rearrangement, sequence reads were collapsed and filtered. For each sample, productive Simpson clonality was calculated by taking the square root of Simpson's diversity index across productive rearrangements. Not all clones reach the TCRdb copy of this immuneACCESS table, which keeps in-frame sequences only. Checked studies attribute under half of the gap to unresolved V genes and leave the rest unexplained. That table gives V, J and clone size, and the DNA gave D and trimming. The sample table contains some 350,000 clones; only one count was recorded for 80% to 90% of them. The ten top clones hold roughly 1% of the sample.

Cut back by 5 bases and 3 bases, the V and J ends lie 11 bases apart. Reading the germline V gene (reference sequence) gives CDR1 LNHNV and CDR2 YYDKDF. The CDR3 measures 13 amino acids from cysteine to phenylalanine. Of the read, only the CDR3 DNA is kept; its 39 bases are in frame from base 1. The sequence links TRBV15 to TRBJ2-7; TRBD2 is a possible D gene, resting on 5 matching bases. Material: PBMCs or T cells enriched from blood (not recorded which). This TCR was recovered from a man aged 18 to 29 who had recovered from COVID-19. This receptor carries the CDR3 CATSPRDFYEQYF. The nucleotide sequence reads TGTGCCACCAGCCCTCGGGATTTCTACGAGCAGTACTTC.